This T cell receptor beta chain was identified in a study of neurological immune-mediated disorders. J lost 7 bases, V lost 4 bases, and 12 bases had no gene match. Germline values: CDR1 SGDLS, CDR2 YYNGEE. This CDR3 has 17 amino acids. TCRdb analysed the 5' RACE reads with MiXCR anew, one entry per CDR3 protein. Of tens of thousands of distinct CDR3 sequences listed, roughly an eighth are singletons. The gene calls are TRBV9 and TRBJ2-2, with TRBD1 matching 11 bases. The receptor was isolated from a woman aged 50 to 65 in good health. The source material was PBMCs. The CDR3 DNA is TGTGCCAGCAGCTCGCAGGGAGGACAGGGGGCTTTCGGGGAGCTGTTTTTT. This translates into CASSSQGGQGAFGELFF.